This entry lists 7 T cell receptor beta chains sequenced from one sample in a study of cytomegalovirus exposure and HLA in healthy donors. Profiling relied on immunoSEQ multiplex PCR, and the TCRdb table lists in-frame clones only, not all of them. The sample records roughly 47,000 clones, 93% being singletons. The source material was PBMCs. The receptors were sampled from a woman aged 18-29 years in good health and CMV-seronegative.

This chain connects TRBV6-5 to TRBJ1-1; D ambiguous. The germline V gene has CDR1 MNHEY and CDR2 SVGAGI. Trimming removed 6 bases from V and 7 bases from J, with 12 bases in between. This CDR3 is 12 amino acids long. The CDR3 nucleotides are TGTGCCAGCAGGTCTCCTGGTAGTGAAGCTTTCTTT. Protein product: CASRSPGSEAFF.

The chain links TRBV27 to TRBJ2-2, with D maybe TRBD2 (10 bases). Looked up from germline, CDR1 is MNHEY and CDR2 is SMNVEV (reference sequence). The V gene lost 5 bases and the J gene lost 8 bases, with 27 bases spanning the gap. The CDR3 runs to 18 residues. The CDR3 region has the DNA TGTGCCAGCAGTCGGGACAGGGAAAGCGGGAGGGCCGCAGGGGAGCTGTTTTTT. Translating gives CASSRDRESGRAAGELFF.

The rearrangement links TRBV7-9 to TRBJ2-2, with 8 bases identical to TRBD1. This CDR3 is 16 amino acids long. Germline loops: CDR1 SEHNR, CDR2 FQNEAQ (reference sequence). The V gene end was trimmed by 7 bases and the J gene end by 6 bases; junction bases not matched to a gene: 13. The CDR3 spells CASTTQRTGQAGELFF. As DNA, the CDR3 is TGTGCCAGCACCACCCAGCGGACAGGGCAAGCCGGGGAGCTGTTTTTT.

This clone was seen only once. CDR3 amino acids: CATSGPEVNEQYF. The CDR3 nucleotides are TGTGCCACCAGCGGCCCTGAGGTTAACGAGCAGTACTTC. The J gene is TRBJ2-7, the V gene TRBV15; D not certain. In germline, CDR1 is LNHNV, CDR2 YYDKDF (reference sequence). The CDR3 spans 13 residues. Trimming pared 5 bases from V and 5 bases from J, leaving 13 bases between. Combining the CDR3 with reference TRBV15 and TRBJ2-7 gives the whole variable domain DAMVIQNPRYQVTQFGKPVTLSCSQTLNHNVMYWYQQKSSQAPKLLFHYYDKDFNNEADTPDNFQSRRPNTSFCFLDIRSPGLGDTAMYLCATSGPEVNEQYFGPGTRLTVT.

The rearrangement uses TRBV4-1 and TRBJ2-7, with TRBD1 matching over 8 bases. Trimming cost V 0 bases and J 2 bases; bases outside gene matches: 12. The CDR3 totals 18 residues. The germline CDR1 and CDR2 sequences are MGHRA and YSYEKL. Written as DNA, the CDR3 is TGCGCCAGCAGCCAAGATCTACCGGGACAGGACATAACCTACGAGCAGTACTTC. Its protein product is CASSQDLPGQDITYEQYF.

This chain joins TRBV30 and TRBJ2-7, with D maybe TRBD1 (6 bases). The ends were cut back, 0 bases at V and 7 bases at J, with 19 bases in the middle. The CDR3 extends over 15 amino acids. Germline-derived CDR1 and CDR2 are GTSNPN and SVGIG (reference sequence). CDR3 bases: TGTGCCTGGAGTGTAGGGGCAGGGGCTGGTTTGGAGCAGTACTTC. Translation gives CAWSVGAGAGLEQYF.

This clone was counted a few times. The V and J genes are TRBV5-1 and TRBJ2-3; TRBD2 aligns across 8 bases. Germline V gene sequence: CDR1 SGHRS, CDR2 YFSETQ. This CDR3 has 15 residues. V shed 7 bases, J shed 2 bases, and the junction held 9 bases outside the gene matches. In nucleotides, the CDR3 is TGCGCCAGCGCCGTTTCCGGGGGGGCCACAGATACGCAGTATTTT. Protein product: CASAVSGGATDTQYF.